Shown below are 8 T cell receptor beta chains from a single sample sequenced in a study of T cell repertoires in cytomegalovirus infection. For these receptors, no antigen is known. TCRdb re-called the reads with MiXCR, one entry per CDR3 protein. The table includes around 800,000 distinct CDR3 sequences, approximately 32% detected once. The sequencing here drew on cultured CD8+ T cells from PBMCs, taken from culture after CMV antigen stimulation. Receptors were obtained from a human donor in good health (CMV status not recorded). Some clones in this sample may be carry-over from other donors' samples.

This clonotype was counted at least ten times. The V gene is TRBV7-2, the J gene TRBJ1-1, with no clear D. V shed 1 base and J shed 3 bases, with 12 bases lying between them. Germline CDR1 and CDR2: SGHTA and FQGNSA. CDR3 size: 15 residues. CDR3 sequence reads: CASSLVYAPDTEAFF. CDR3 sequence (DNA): TGTGCCAGCAGCTTAGTATACGCGCCTGACACTGAAGCTTTCTTT. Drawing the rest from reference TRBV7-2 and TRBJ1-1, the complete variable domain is GAGVSQSPSNKVTEKGKDVELRCDPISGHTALYWYRQSLGQGLEFLIYFQGNSAPDKSGLPSDRFSAERTGGSVSTLTIQRTQQEDSAVYLCASSLVYAPDTEAFFGQGTRLTVV.

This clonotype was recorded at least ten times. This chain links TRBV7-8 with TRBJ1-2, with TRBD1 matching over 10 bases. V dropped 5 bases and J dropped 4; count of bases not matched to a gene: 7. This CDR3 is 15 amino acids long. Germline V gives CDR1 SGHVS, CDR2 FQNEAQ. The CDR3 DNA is TGTGCCAGCAGCCCTACGGGACAGGGGTCCTATGGCTACACCTTC. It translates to CASSPTGQGSYGYTF.

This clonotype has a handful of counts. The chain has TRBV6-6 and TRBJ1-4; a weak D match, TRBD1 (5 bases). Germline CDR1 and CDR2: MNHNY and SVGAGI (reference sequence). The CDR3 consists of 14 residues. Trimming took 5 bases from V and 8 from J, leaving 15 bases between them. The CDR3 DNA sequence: TGTGCCAGCAGTCCACTAAGGGGAAGAGAAAAACTGTTTTTT. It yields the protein CASSPLRGREKLFF.

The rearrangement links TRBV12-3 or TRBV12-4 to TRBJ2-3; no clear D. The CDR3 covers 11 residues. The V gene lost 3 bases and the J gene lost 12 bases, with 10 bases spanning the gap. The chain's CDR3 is CASSLEFNQYF. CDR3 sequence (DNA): TGTGCCAGCAGTTTGGAGTTTAATCAGTATTTT.

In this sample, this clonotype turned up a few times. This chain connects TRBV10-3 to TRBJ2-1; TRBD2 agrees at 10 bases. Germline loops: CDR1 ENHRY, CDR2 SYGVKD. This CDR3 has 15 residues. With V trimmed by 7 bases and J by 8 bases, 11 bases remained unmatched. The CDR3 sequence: CAITSAGGTPHEQFF. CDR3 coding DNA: TGTGCCATCACCTCAGCGGGGGGGACCCCCCATGAGCAGTTCTTC.

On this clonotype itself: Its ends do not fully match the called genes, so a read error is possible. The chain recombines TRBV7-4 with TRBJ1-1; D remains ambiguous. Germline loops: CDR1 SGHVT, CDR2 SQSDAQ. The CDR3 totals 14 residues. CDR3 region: CANSSPQSNTEAFF. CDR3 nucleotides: TGTGCCAACAGCTCCCCCCAGTCGAACACTGAAGCTTTCTTT.

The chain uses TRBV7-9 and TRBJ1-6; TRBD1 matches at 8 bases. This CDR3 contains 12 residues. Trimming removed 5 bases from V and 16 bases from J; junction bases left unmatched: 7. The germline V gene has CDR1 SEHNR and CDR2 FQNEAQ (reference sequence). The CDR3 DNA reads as TGTGCCAGCAGCGATCAGGGGGCCTGGCTCCACTTT. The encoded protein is CASSDQGAWLHF.

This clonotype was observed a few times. The CDR3 region has the DNA TGTGCCAGCAGCTCAACCCGGGCCGAGCAGTTCTTC. Amino acid sequence: CASSSTRAEQFF. V and J are TRBV7-9 and TRBJ2-1; the D is unclear. This CDR3 has 12 amino acids. Germline V CDR1 and CDR2: SEHNR, FQNEAQ (reference sequence). Trimming stripped 4 bases from V and 10 bases from J, with 11 bases between. Drawing the rest from reference TRBV7-9 and TRBJ2-1, the complete variable domain is DTGVSQNPRHKITKRGQNVTFRCDPISEHNRLYWYRQTLGQGPEFLTYFQNEAQLEKSRLLSDRFSAERPKGSFSTLEIQRTEQGDSAMYLCASSSTRAEQFFGPGTRLTVL.